The subject of this entry is one T cell receptor (beta chain). The antigen remains unidentified. Other DNA sequences from this sample encode an identical CDR3 as well. This CDR3 has 13 amino acids. Trimming shortened V by 5 bases and J by 2 bases, and 10 bases separated the two germline ends. Looked up from germline, CDR1 is SGHNT and CDR2 is YYREEE (reference sequence). This record belongs to a study of shared clonotypes between healthy human individuals. Study results and limitations: Genetic and exposure-history diversity was limited by the few donors.

The input for sorted-subset replicate PCRs was about 0.2 ug DNA, about 30,000 T cell genomes. Sequenced by immunoSEQ multiplex PCR; TCRdb stores in-frame clones only, minus some. The profile shows around 1 million clones, 76% of them singletons. The chain uses TRBV5-4 and TRBJ2-5; D remains ambiguous. This receptor was identified in a man between 18 and 29 years old in good health. The sample consisted of memory CD4+ T cells sorted from blood. Subset in this sample: CD45RA-negative fraction. The DNA of the CDR3 is TGTGCCAGCAGTTTATCCGGACAAGAGACCCAGTACTTC. As protein: CASSLSGQETQYF. Full variable domain (outside the CDR3, taken from reference TRBV5-4 and TRBJ2-5): ETGVTQSPTHLIKTRGQQVTLRCSSQSGHNTVSWYQQALGQGPQFIFQYYREEENGRGNFPPRFSGLQFPNYSSELNVNALELDDSALYLCASSLSGQETQYFGPGTRLLVL.